The T cell receptor beta chain under discussion was sequenced for a study of blood T cell repertoires in COVID-19. V was cut by 5 bases and J by 1 base, with 14 bases left in between. Germline values: CDR1 SGHTA, CDR2 FQGNSA. CDR3 length equals 15 residues. Repertoires were generated with immunoSEQ multiplex PCR, while TCRdb's copy carries only in-frame clones and drops some. The sample carries 490,000 or so clones, roughly nine tenths recorded once. The TCR originated in an older woman who had recovered from COVID-19. The chain employs TRBV7-2 and TRBJ1-1, with D possibly being TRBD1 (5 bases). Input material: PBMCs or T cells enriched from blood (not recorded which). CDR3 coding DNA: TGTGCCAGCAGCAACGGGGGGGGAGGGAACACTGAAGCTTTCTTT. Protein product: CASSNGGGGNTEAFF.